This T cell receptor (beta chain) was captured by sequencing in a study of blood T cells in healthy people across ages. Study-wide findings and caveats: Diversity was estimated from one million T cells, and these estimates were considered underestimates.

Donors were healthy Caucasian individuals from Russia aged roughly 6 to 95. The authors extracted at least 5.5 micrograms of total RNA per sample. Alongside a J-beta primer mix, a sample-barcoded 5' primer served in a second PCR lasting about 7 to 12 cycles. Through a template-switch adaptor with 12 random nucleotides, each cDNA molecule received a tag. Each CDR3 protein gets one entry after TCRdb re-called the 5' RACE reads with MiXCR. The repertoire has fewer than 2 million distinct CDR3 sequences, about two fifths of them found once; the top ten carry under 25%. CDR1 is SGDLS and CDR2 is YYNGEE in the germline V gene. The CDR3 is 15 amino acids. Trimming cost V 4 bases and J 7 bases, with 17 bases left between them. A word on this clonotype: The antigen remains unidentified.

Sequenced: blood. The origin of this receptor is a human donor in good health. This chain joins TRBV9 and TRBJ1-4, with D maybe TRBD1 (5 bases). The CDR3 DNA follows: TGTGCCAGCAGCCTACAAGACAGTTTCGGTGAAAAACTGTTTTTT. Its translation is CASSLQDSFGEKLFF.